The clone carrying this T cell receptor beta chain has just one count. Antigen specificity is unknown. The data stem from a study of cytomegalovirus exposure and HLA in healthy donors. About the research overall: Earlier, 95 million to 130 million unique TCR beta sequences were recovered from roughly 170 million T cells by an analysis. Some 85 million unique TCRs from HLA-typed donors were held in an early data release. Findings and limits, study-wide: Investigators reported about 160 TCR beta chains as tied to cytomegalovirus.

These donors, healthy bone marrow donors, were studied. The CDR3 is 15 residues long. V lost 0 bases, J lost 8 bases, and 16 bases lay in between. From germline, CDR1 is LGHNA and CDR2 YSLEER. With 60 Vbeta and 13 Jbeta primers, the PCR was carried out. TCRdb keeps only in-frame clones here, not all; method: immunoSEQ multiplex PCR. The table includes 110,000 to 150,000 clones, roughly 80% detected once. The chain employs TRBV4-3 and TRBJ1-1, with D uncertain. Sequenced material: PBMCs. The sequence was collected from a man aged 40-50 years in good health and CMV-seropositive. The DNA for the CDR3 is TGCGCCAGCAGCCAAGATCGATTTTTTCGGGAGGAAGCTTTCTTT. This codes for CASSQDRFFREEAFF.